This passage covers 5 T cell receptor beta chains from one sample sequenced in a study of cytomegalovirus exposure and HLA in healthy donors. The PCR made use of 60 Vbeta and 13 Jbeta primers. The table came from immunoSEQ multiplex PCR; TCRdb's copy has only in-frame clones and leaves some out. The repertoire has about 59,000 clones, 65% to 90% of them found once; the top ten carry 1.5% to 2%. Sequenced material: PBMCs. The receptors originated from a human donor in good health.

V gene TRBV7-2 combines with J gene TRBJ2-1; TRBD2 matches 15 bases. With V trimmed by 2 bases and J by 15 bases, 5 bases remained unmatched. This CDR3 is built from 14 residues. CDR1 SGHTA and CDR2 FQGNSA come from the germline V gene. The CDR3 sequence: CASSLRTSGRATFF. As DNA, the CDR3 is TGTGCCAGCAGCTTAAGGACTAGCGGGAGGGCCACGTTCTTC.

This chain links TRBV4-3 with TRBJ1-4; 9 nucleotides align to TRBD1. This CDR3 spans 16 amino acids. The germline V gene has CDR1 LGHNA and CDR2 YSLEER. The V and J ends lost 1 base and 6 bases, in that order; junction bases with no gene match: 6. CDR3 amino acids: CASSQAPGQGYEKLFF. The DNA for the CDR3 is TGCGCCAGCAGCCAAGCGCCGGGACAGGGTTATGAAAAACTGTTTTTT.

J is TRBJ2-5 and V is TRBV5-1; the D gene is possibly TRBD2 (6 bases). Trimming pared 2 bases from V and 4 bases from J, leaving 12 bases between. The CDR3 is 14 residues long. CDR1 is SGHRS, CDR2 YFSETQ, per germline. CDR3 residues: CASSFTSFGETQYF. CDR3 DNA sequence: TGCGCCAGCAGCTTTACTAGCTTTGGAGAGACCCAGTACTTC.

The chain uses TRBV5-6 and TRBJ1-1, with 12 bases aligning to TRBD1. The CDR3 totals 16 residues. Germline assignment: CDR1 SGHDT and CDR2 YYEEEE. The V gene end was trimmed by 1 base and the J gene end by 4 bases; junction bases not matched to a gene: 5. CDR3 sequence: CASSLLLGQGATEAFF. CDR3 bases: TGTGCCAGCAGCTTGCTACTGGGACAGGGGGCCACTGAAGCTTTCTTT.

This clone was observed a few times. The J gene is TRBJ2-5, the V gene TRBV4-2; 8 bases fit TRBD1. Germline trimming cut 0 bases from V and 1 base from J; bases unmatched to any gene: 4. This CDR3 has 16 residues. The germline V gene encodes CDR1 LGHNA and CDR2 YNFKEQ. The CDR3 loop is CASSQDRGTGQETQYF. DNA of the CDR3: TGTGCCAGCAGCCAAGATCGGGGGACAGGCCAAGAGACCCAGTACTTC.